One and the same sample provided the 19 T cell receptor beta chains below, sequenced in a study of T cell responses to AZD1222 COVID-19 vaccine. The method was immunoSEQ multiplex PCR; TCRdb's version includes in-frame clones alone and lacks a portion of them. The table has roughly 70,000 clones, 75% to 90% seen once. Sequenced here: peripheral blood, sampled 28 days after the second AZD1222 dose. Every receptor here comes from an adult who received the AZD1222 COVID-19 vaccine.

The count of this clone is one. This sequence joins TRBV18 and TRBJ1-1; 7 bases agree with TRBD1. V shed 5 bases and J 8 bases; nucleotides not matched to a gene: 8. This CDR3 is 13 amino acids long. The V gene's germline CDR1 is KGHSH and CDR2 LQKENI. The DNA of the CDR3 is TGTGCCAGCTCATCGAAGACCAGGGGGGAAGCTTTCTTT. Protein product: CASSSKTRGEAFF.

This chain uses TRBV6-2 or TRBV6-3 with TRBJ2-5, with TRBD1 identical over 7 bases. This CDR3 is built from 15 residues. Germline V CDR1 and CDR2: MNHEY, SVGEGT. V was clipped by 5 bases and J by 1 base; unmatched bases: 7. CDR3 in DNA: TGTGCCAGCAGTAGACAGGGTTTCCGCCAAGAGACCCAGTACTTC. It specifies CASSRQGFRQETQYF.

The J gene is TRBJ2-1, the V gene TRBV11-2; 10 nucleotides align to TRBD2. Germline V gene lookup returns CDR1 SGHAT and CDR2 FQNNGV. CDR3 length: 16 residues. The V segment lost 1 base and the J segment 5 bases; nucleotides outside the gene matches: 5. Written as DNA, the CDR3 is TGTGCCAGCAGCTTAGCGAGGACTAGCGGAAACAATGAGCAGTTCTTC. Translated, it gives CASSLARTSGNNEQFF.

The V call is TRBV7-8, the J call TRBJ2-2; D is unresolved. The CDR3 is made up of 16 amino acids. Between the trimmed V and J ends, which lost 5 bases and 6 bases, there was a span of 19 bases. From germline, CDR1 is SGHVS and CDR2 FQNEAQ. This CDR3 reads CASSLGRVVGAGELFF. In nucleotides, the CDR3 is TGTGCCAGCAGCCTAGGACGGGTCGTGGGTGCCGGGGAGCTGTTTTTT. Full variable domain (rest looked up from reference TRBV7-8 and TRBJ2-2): GAGVSQSPRYKVAKRGQDVALRCDPISGHVSLFWYQQALGQGPEFLTYFQNEAQLDKSGLPSDRFFAERPEGSVSTLKIQRTQQEDSAVYLCASSLGRVVGAGELFFGEGSRLTVL.

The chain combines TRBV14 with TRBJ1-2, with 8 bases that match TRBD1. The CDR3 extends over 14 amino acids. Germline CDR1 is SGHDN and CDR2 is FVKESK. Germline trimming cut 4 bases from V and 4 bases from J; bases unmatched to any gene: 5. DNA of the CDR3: TGTGCCAGCAGCCCCAGGGGGCCTTTCTATGGCTACACCTTC. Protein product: CASSPRGPFYGYTF.

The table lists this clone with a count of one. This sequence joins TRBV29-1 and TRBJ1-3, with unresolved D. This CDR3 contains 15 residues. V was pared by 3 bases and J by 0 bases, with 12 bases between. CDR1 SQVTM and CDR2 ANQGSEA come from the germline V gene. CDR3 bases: TGCAGCGTTGAGGTTAGGATTAGCTCTGGAAACACCATATATTTT. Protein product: CSVEVRISSGNTIYF.

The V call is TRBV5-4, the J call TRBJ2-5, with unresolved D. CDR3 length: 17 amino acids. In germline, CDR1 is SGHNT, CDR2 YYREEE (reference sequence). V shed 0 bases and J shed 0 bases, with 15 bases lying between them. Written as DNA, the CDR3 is TGTGCCAGCAGCTTGGGTAGTCTAGTTCCCTACCAAGAGACCCAGTACTTC. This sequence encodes CASSLGSLVPYQETQYF.

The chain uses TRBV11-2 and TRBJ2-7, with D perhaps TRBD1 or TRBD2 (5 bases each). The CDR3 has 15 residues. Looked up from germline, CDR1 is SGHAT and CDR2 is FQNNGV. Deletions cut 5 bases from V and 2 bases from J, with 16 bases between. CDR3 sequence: CASSGTGTVTYEQYF. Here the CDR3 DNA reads TGTGCCAGCAGCGGGACCGGGACCGTAACCTACGAGCAGTACTTC.

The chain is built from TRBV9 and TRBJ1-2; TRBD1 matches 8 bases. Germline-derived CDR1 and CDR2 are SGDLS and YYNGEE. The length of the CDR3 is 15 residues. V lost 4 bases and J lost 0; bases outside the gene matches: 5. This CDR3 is CASSLRTGTNYGYTF. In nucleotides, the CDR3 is TGTGCCAGCAGCTTACGGACAGGGACTAACTATGGCTACACCTTC.

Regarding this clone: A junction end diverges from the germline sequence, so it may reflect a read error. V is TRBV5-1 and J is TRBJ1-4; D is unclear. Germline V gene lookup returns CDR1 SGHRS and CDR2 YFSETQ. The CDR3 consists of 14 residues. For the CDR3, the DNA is TGCGCCAGCCGCTTAGGTGTATCTAATGAAAAACTGTTTTTT. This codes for CASRLGVSNEKLFF.

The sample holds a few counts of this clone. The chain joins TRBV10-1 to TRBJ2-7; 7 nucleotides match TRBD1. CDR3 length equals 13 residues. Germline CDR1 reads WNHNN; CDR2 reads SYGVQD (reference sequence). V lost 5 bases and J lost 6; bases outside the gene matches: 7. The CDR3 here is CASSSDRAGEQYF. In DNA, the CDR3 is TGCGCCAGCAGTTCCGACAGGGCTGGCGAGCAGTACTTC.

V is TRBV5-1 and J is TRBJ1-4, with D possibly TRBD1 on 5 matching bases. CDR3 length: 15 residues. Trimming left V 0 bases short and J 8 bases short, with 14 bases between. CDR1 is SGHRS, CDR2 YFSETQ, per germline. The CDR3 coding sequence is TGCGCCAGCAGCTTGGAGGGGATTGGTGCGGAAAAACTGTTTTTT. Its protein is CASSLEGIGAEKLFF.

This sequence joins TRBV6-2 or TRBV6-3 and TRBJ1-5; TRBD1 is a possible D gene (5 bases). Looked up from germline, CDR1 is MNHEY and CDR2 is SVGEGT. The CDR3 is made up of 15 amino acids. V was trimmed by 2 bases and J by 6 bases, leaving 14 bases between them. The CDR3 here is CASSYVRDGSQPQHF. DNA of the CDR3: TGTGCCAGCAGTTACGTTCGGGACGGTAGTCAGCCCCAGCATTTT.

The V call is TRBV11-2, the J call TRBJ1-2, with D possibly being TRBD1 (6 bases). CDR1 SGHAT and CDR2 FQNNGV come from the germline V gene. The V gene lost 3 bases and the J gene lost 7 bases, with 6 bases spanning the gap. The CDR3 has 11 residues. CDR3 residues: CASSFRGGYTF. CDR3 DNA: TGTGCCAGCAGCTTCAGGGGTGGCTACACCTTC.

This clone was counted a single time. This chain's CDR3 is CASSELGNYYGYTF. DNA of the CDR3: TGTGCCAGCAGTGAATTGGGAAACTACTATGGCTACACCTTC. The genes are TRBV2 and TRBJ1-2; no definite D call. This CDR3 contains 14 residues. V was cut by 2 bases and J by 3 bases, with 10 bases left in between. Germline assignment: CDR1 SNHLY and CDR2 FYNNEI.

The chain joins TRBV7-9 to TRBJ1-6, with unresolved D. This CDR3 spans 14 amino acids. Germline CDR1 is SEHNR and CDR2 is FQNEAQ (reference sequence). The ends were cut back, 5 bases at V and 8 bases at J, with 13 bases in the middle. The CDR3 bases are TGTGCCAGCAGCCTCGGGGTGGCGGATTCACCCCTCCACTTT. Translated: CASSLGVADSPLHF.

The DNA for the CDR3 is TGTGCCAGCAGCCGGGACCTAAGAGGGAACGAGCAGTACTTC. Translating it yields CASSRDLRGNEQYF. The chain couples TRBV27 to TRBJ2-7, with D tentatively TRBD1 or TRBD2 (5 bases each). V was cut by 6 bases and J by 5 bases, with 17 bases left in between. Germline V lookup: CDR1 MNHEY, CDR2 SMNVEV (reference sequence). The CDR3 runs 14 residues.

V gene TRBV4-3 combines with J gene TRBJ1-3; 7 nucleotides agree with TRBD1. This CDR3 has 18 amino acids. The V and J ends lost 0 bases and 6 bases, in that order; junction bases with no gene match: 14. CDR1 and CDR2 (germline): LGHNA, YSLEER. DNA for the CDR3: TGCGCCAGCAGCCAAGAGACAAGGGGGACAGTGGGTGAAAACACCATATATTTT. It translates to CASSQETRGTVGENTIYF.

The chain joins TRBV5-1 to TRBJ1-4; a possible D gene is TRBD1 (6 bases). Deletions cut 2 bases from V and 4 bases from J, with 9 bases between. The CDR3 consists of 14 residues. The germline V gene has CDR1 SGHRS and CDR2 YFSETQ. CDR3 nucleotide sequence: TGCGCCAGCAGCTTACAGGGCTTTAATGAAAAACTGTTTTTT. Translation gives CASSLQGFNEKLFF.